These 10 T cell receptor beta chains came from one sample sequenced in a study of human T cells and chemical hapten exposure (dated by TCRdb to the early 2020s). Read against the paper, the sample's time point label means: patch test 1, 2 weeks after DPC sensitization. In the paper's terms, the treatment or condition label means: therapeutic diphenylcyclopropenone sensitization with weekly scalp DPC. The library was produced with RACE. These reads were obtained on a NextSeq 500. The raw public data were reprocessed by TCRdb itself: fastp quality trimming at Q25, MiXCR clonotype calling, in-frame beta chains only. Under each unique CDR3 protein, matching rows form one entry showing the most common genes and DNA. The sample table holds some 83,000 distinct CDR3 sequences, of which about 10% were seen once. Around 4.4% of the sample belongs to the ten largest clones. Sequences were derived from whole blood, sampled in connection with sensitization to the hapten diphenylcyclopropenone (DPC). Receptor source: a woman aged 45-59 years with alopecia areata. Some clones in this sample may be carry-over from other donors' samples.

This clonotype appeared many times. The gene calls are TRBV6-1 and TRBJ1-5, with D unresolved. The CDR3 sequence is 16 residues long. V was clipped by 1 base and J by 1 base, with 11 bases between them. From germline, CDR1 is MNHNS and CDR2 SASEGT. CDR3 nucleotides: TGTGCCAGCAGTGAAGGGCCACCTGGGAGCAATCAGCCCCAGCATTTT. It yields the protein CASSEGPPGSNQPQHF.

This clonotype has ten or more counts. The chain has TRBV14 and TRBJ2-2; D possibly uses TRBD1 or TRBD2 (6 bases each). V was clipped by 4 bases and J by 7 bases, with 19 bases between them. Germline V gene data show CDR1 as SGHDN and CDR2 as FVKESK. The CDR3 is made up of 16 amino acids. CDR3 in amino acids: CASSLRRRGYGGELFF. The CDR3 DNA reads as TGTGCCAGCAGCCTCCGTCGGAGGGGGTATGGCGGGGAGCTGTTTTTT. The entire variable domain, with the rest obtained from reference TRBV14 and TRBJ2-2, is as follows: EAGVTQFPSHSVIEKGQTVTLRCDPISGHDNLYWYRRVMGKEIKFLLHFVKESKQDESGMPNNRFLAERTGGTYSTLKVQPAELEDSGVYFCASSLRRRGYGGELFFGEGSRLTVL.

This clonotype was observed many times. CDR3 loop: CASSLAGNNEQFF. The DNA for the CDR3 is TGTGCCAGCAGCCTAGCGGGGAACAATGAGCAGTTCTTC. This rearrangement joins TRBV12-3 or TRBV12-4 to TRBJ2-1; TRBD2 agrees at 9 bases. The CDR3 is made up of 13 amino acids. Trimming took 6 bases from V and 5 from J; bases not matched to a gene: 2.

This clonotype was recorded a few times. The chain links TRBV24-1 to TRBJ2-3; 8 bases match TRBD2. The CDR3 is made up of 15 amino acids. V lost 2 bases and J lost 8; bases outside the gene matches: 8. Germline CDR1 and CDR2: KGHDR and SFDVKD. The CDR3 region is CATSDSRGGPSTQYF. In DNA, the CDR3 is TGTGCCACCAGTGATTCACGGGGGGGGCCATCTACGCAGTATTTT.

This clonotype is termed large. This sequence joins TRBV7-9 and TRBJ1-5; D remains ambiguous. Germline CDR1 reads SEHNR; CDR2 reads FQNEAQ (reference sequence). V was pared by 2 bases and J by 6 bases, with 11 bases between. CDR3 length equals 14 residues. CDR3 sequence: CASSLSDGPQPQHF. DNA for the CDR3: TGTGCCAGCAGCTTAAGCGACGGGCCTCAGCCCCAGCATTTT.

The chain joins TRBV29-1 to TRBJ2-1; 15 bases are shared with TRBD2. The CDR3 has 16 residues. The J segment lost 6 bases and the V segment lost 3 bases, leaving 6 bases of the junction unmatched. Germline CDR1 reads SQVTM; CDR2 reads ANQGSEA. The CDR3 DNA is TGCAGCGTTGATGGACTAGCGGGGGGGCGGTCCAATGAGCAGTTCTTC. This encodes CSVDGLAGGRSNEQFF.

This clonotype was found many times. V usage is TRBV6-2 or TRBV6-3 and J usage is TRBJ1-5; TRBD1 is a possible D gene (5 bases). Germline V CDR1 and CDR2: MNHEY, SVGEGT. CDR3 size: 14 residues. The V end lost 7 bases, the J end lost 0 bases, and 10 bases lay between the germline ends. The CDR3: CASMRRGSNQPQHF. The CDR3 region has the DNA TGTGCCAGCATGAGAAGGGGTAGCAATCAGCCCCAGCATTTT.

There are many counts of this clonotype. J is TRBJ1-6 and V is TRBV27; TRBD1 might be the D (5 bases). V was cut by 5 bases and J by 1 base, with 6 bases left in between. Looked up from germline, CDR1 is MNHEY and CDR2 is SMNVEV (reference sequence). The CDR3 loop spans 14 amino acids. CDR3 residues: CASSGGSYNSPLHF. In DNA form, the CDR3 reads TGTGCCAGCAGTGGGGGTTCCTATAATTCACCCCTCCACTTT.

This clonotype showed up just a few times. The chain is built from TRBV4-3 and TRBJ2-4; 9 nucleotides agree with TRBD1. The CDR3 covers 21 residues. Trimming removed 1 base from V and 0 bases from J; junction bases left unmatched: 16. Germline loops: CDR1 LGHNA, CDR2 YSLEER. Written as DNA, the CDR3 is TGCGCCAGCAGCCAAGGGCGGGGGACAGGGAGGCCCACTCTAGCCAAAAACATTCAGTACTTC. Its protein is CASSQGRGTGRPTLAKNIQYF.

This clonotype was seen a handful of times. The J gene is TRBJ2-1, the V gene TRBV7-6; 7 nucleotides align to TRBD1. The ends lost 5 bases at V and 0 bases at J; junction bases unmatched: 4. This CDR3 is built from 15 residues. Germline V CDR1 and CDR2: SGHVS, FNYEAQ. This CDR3 is CASSRQGGSYNEQFF. CDR3 sequence (DNA): TGTGCCAGCAGCCGACAGGGTGGCTCCTACAATGAGCAGTTCTTC.